Listed below are T cell receptor beta chains from one sample, sequenced in a study of shared clonotypes between healthy human individuals. TCRdb keeps only in-frame clones here, not all; method: immunoSEQ multiplex PCR. The table shows 2 million to 3 million clones, with roughly 93% occurring only once. The sequenced sample consisted of naive CD4+ T cells from PBMCs. These receptors were collected from a man aged 18 to 35 in good health. Some clones in this sample may be carry-over from other donors' samples. CDR3s include the opening cysteine and the closing phenylalanine or tryptophan. The D gene is left open where the match is weak. Rows may omit the clone size; those that give it use once, few, many or a size class.

TRBJ1-1,once,NA,TRBV6-1,CASRGRYTEAFF,TGTGCCAGCAGGGGGAGATACACTGAAGCTTTCTTT
TRBJ2-2,once,NA,TRBV2,CASGGLANTGELFF,TGTGCCAGTGGGGGGCTAGCTAACACCGGGGAGCTGTTTTTT
TRBJ1-1,NA,TRBD1,TRBV28,CAIRGAGEAFF,TGTGCCATCAGGGGGGCGGGTGAAGCTTTCTTT
TRBJ2-7,NA,NA,TRBV9,CASSVAMGAPSNEQYF,TGTGCCAGCAGCGTAGCTATGGGGGCCCCTTCGAACGAGCAGTACTTC
TRBJ2-7,once,NA,TRBV9,CASSVSGESSYEQYF,TGTGCCAGCAGCGTAAGTGGGGAGAGCTCCTACGAGCAGTACTTC
TRBJ2-7,NA,NA,TRBV5-6,CASSLEGVGTVEDEQYF,TGTGCCAGCAGCTTGGAGGGGGTAGGGACCGTGGAGGATGAGCAGTACTTC
TRBJ1-1,NA,NA,TRBV7-3,CASRRALNTEAFF,TGTGCCAGCAGGAGGGCATTGAACACTGAAGCTTTCTTT
TRBJ1-5,few,NA,TRBV28,CASSPPGQPQHF,TGTGCCAGCAGTCCCCCGGGCCAGCCCCAGCATTTT
TRBJ2-1,NA,NA,TRBV18,CASSPPLFEGSRGSYNEQFF,TGTGCCAGCTCACCACCCCTTTTTGAGGGCAGCCGTGGCTCCTACAATGAGCAGTTCTTC
TRBJ2-2,once,NA,TRBV2,CASSADGGELFF,TGTGCCAGCAGCGCGGATGGCGGGGAGCTGTTTTTT
TRBJ2-3,NA,NA,TRBV2,CASPAEGHTQYF,TGTGCCAGCCCGGCGGAGGGGCATACGCAGTATTTT